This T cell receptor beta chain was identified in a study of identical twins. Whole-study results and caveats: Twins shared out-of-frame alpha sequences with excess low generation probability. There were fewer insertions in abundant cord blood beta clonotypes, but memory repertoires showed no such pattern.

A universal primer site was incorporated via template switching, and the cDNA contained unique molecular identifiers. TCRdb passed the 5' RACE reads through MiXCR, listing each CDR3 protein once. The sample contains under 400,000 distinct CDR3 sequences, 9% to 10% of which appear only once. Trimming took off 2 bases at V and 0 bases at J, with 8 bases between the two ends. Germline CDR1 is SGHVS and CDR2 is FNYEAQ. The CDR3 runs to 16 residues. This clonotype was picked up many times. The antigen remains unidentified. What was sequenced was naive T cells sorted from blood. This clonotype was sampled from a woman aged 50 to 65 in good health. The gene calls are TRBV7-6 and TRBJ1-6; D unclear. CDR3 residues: CASSLTASSYNSPLHF. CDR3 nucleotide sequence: TGTGCCAGCAGCTTAACTGCGAGCTCCTATAATTCACCCCTCCACTTT.